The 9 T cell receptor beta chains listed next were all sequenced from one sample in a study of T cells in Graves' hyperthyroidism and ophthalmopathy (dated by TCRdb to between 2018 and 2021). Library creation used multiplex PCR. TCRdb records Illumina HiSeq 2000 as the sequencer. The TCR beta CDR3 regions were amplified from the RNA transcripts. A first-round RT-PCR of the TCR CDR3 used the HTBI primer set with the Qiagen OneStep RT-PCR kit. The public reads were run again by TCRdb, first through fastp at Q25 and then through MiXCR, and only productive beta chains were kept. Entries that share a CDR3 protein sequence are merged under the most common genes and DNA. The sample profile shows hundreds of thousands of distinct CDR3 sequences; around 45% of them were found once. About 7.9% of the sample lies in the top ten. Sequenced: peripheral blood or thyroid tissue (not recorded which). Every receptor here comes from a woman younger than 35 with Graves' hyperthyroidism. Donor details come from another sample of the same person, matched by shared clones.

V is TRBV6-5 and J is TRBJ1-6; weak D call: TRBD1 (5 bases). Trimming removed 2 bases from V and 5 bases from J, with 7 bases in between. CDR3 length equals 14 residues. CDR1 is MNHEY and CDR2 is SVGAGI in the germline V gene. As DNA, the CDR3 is TGTGCCAGCAGTTACGACAGTAATAATTCACCCCTCCACTTT. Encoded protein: CASSYDSNNSPLHF.

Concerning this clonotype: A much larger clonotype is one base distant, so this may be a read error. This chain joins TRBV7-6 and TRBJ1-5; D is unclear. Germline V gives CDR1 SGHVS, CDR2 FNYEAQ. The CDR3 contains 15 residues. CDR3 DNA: TGTACCAGCAGCTTAGCGAGTGGAAGCAATCAGCCCCAGCATTTT. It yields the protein CTSSLASGSNQPQHF.

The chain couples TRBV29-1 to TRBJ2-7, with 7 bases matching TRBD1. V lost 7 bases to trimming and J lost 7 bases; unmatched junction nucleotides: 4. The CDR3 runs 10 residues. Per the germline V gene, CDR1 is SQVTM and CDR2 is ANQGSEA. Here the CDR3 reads CSDDRAEQYF. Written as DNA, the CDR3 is TGCAGCGACGACAGGGCAGAGCAGTACTTC.

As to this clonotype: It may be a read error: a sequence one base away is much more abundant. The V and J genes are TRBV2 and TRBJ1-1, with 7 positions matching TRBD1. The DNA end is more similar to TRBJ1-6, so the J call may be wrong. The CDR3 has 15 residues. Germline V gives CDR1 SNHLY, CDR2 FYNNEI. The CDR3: CASSEATGANSPLHF. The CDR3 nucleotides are TGTGCCAGCAGTGAAGCAACAGGGGCAAATTCACCCCTCCACTTT.

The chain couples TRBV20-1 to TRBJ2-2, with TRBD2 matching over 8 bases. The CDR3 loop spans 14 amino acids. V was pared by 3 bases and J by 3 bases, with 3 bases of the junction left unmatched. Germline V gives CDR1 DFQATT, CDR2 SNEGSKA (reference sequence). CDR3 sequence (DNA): TGCAGTGCTAGTCGGGAGGGGGACACCGGGGAGCTGTTTTTT. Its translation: CSASREGDTGELFF.

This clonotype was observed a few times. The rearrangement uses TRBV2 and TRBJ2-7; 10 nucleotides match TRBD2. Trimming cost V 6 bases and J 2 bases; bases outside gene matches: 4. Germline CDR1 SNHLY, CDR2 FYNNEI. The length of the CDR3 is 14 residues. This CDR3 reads CASRPSGRAYEQYF. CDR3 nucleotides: TGTGCCAGCAGACCCAGCGGGAGGGCCTACGAGCAGTACTTC.

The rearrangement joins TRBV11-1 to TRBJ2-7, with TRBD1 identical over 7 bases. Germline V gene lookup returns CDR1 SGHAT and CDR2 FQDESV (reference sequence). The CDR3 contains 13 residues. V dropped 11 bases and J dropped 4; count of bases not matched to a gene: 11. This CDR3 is CAHRGHPPYEQYF. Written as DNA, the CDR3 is TGTGCCCACAGGGGCCACCCCCCTTACGAGCAGTACTTC.

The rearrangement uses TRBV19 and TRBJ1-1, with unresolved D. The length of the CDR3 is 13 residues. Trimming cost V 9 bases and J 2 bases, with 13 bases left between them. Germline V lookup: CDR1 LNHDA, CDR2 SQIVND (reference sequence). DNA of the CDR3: TGTGCCAGCAGAGGAGCAGATAACACTGAAGCTTTCTTT. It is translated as CASRGADNTEAFF.

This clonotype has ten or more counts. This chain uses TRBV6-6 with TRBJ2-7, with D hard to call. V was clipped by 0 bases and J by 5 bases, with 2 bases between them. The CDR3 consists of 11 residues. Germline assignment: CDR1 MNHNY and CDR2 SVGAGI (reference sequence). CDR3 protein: CASSYSHEQYF. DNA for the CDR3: TGTGCCAGCAGTTACTCGCACGAGCAGTACTTC.